This TCR beta chain appears in the sequencing data of a study of blood T cells in healthy people across ages. Study-wide points: Estimates based on one million T cells were treated as lower bounds.

With a J-beta primer mix and a sample-barcoded 5' primer, a second PCR ran about 7 to 11 cycles. MiXCR was run by TCRdb on the 5' RACE reads, yielding one entry per CDR3 protein. The sample consists of about 930,000 distinct CDR3 sequences, almost 30% of them appearing once. This clonotype was counted ten times or more. Its antigen is not known. The germline gives CDR1 SGDLS, CDR2 YYNGEE. With 3 bases removed from V and 5 bases from J, the gap between germline ends came to 8 bases. CDR3 size: 12 residues. In addition, the sample was reused for a study of T cells of mothers and their children. That work contributes: The donor cohort consisted of three healthy Caucasian mothers and their six children. Biologically related mothers and children overlapped slightly more than unrelated pairs, a non-significant difference.

The specimen was blood. The chain employs TRBV9 and TRBJ2-5; the D is unclear. The sequence came from a woman aged 40 to 50 in good health. CDR3 nucleotide sequence: TGTGCCAGCAGCGCTAATGGGGAGACCCAGTACTTC. This encodes CASSANGETQYF.